The 14 T cell receptor beta chains below all came from one sample that was sequenced in a study of beta chain features in type 1 diabetes. Expressed TCRB transcripts were sequenced, since all the RNA that had been isolated was reverse transcribed. Libraries were prepared by immunoSEQ multiplex PCR; TCRdb keeps only in-frame clonotypes and omits some of them. The repertoire holds about 320,000 clones, with 13% to 15% as singletons. The sequenced sample consisted of central memory CD4+ T cells from blood. These receptors were taken from a man younger than 40 in good health.

This clone was found many times. The DNA of the CDR3 is TGCGCCAGCAGTCATCACAGGGGGCGAACGTGCGACTACGAGCAGTACGTC. Amino acids: CASSHHRGRTCDYEQYV. The V call is TRBV23-1, the J call TRBJ2-7; 9 bases match TRBD1. Being an ORF, TRBV23-1 has a function that is uncertain. This CDR3 comprises 17 residues. With 3 bases clipped from V and 3 bases from J, the junction kept 12 bases outside the gene matches.

The chain is built from TRBV30 and TRBJ1-5; D is undetermined. CDR1 is GTSNPN and CDR2 is SVGIG in the germline V gene (reference sequence). Trimming took 5 bases from V and 3 from J, leaving 17 bases between them. This CDR3 is 15 amino acids long. CDR3 bases: TGTGCCTGGGGAAATCACGGGGTCTTCAATCAGCCCCAGCATTTT. This encodes CAWGNHGVFNQPQHF.

The V gene is TRBV11-3, the J gene TRBJ2-1, with 10 bases matching TRBD1. The germline V gene encodes CDR1 SGHNT and CDR2 YENEEA. The CDR3 extends over 16 amino acids. The junction had 4 bases not matched to a gene; V was cut back by 1 base and J by 4 bases. CDR3 in DNA: TGTGCCAGCAGCTTAGGACAGGGGGCTTGGTACAATGAGCAGTTCTTC. Translating it yields CASSLGQGAWYNEQFF.

CDR3 region: CASSLAGGPRTGELFF. CDR3 nucleotides: TGTGCCAGCAGCTTAGCGGGGGGGCCGAGGACCGGGGAGCTGTTTTTT. The J gene is TRBJ2-2, the V gene TRBV5-6, with 10 bases lining up with TRBD2. The CDR3 is 16 residues long. Germline CDR1 is SGHDT and CDR2 is YYEEEE. V lost 2 bases and J lost 5; bases outside the gene matches: 6.

There are a few counts of this clone. The CDR3 is CATAVRAAHSPPPYEQYV. The CDR3 DNA reads as TGTGCCACAGCGGTGCGAGCGGCACATAGCCCTCCCCCCTACGAGCAGTACGTC. The rearrangement uses TRBV21-1 and TRBJ2-7; TRBD2 is the table's D call, not checked against the DNA. TRBV21-1 is recorded as a pseudogene. The CDR3 covers 18 residues.

This rearrangement joins TRBV4-3 to TRBJ2-4; possibly TRBD2 for D (6 bases). Germline loops: CDR1 LGHNA, CDR2 YSLEER. The V end was cut by 3 bases, the J end by 6 bases, with 9 bases between. This CDR3 comprises 13 residues. The DNA for the CDR3 is TGCGCCAGCAGCCAGAGGGACTTAAACATTCAGTACTTC. The encoded protein is CASSQRDLNIQYF.

This chain links TRBV7-8 with TRBJ2-5; 8 bases line up with TRBD2. V lost 8 bases to trimming and J lost 4 bases; unmatched junction nucleotides: 18. The CDR3 consists of 17 residues. CDR1 and CDR2 (germline): SGHVS, FQNEAQ. The DNA for the CDR3 is TGTGCCAGCTTAAGGGGGGTAGCGGGATTAAGCCGAGAGACCCAGTACTTC. This gives the protein CASLRGVAGLSRETQYF. Full variable domain (remainder filled in from reference TRBV7-8 and TRBJ2-5): GAGVSQSPRYKVAKRGQDVALRCDPISGHVSLFWYQQALGQGPEFLTYFQNEAQLDKSGLPSDRFFAERPEGSVSTLKIQRTQQEDSAVYLCASLRGVAGLSRETQYFGPGTRLLVL.

This clone was seen only a few times. This sequence joins TRBV7-3 and TRBJ1-1; D is ambiguous. This CDR3 has 12 residues. Germline CDR1 is SGHTA and CDR2 is FQGTGA. Between the trimmed V and J ends, which lost 5 bases and 3 bases, there was a span of 7 bases. The CDR3 nucleotides read TGTGCCAGCAGCGTACCCTACACTGAAGCTTTCTTT. Translation: CASSVPYTEAFF. The variable domain in full, with the rest retrieved from reference TRBV7-3 and TRBJ1-1, is GAGVSQTPSNKVTEKGKYVELRCDPISGHTALYWYRQSLGQGPEFLIYFQGTGAADDSGLPNDRFFAVRPEGSVSTLKIQRTERGDSAVYLCASSVPYTEAFFGQGTRLTVV.

This clone was detected only a few times. The chain couples TRBV7-2 to TRBJ2-6, with D unresolved. Germline CDR1 reads SGHTA; CDR2 reads FQGNSA. This CDR3 is 15 amino acids long. V was clipped by 5 bases and J by 2 bases, with 10 bases between them. CDR3 DNA: TGTGCCAGCAGCCCCCTCAAGGCTGGGGCCAACGTCCTGACTTTC. Its protein is CASSPLKAGANVLTF.

This clone was detected only a few times. This chain joins TRBV2 and TRBJ2-2; D is unresolved. CDR1 and CDR2 from the germline V gene are SNHLY and FYNNEI. This CDR3 is built from 11 residues. Between the trimmed V and J ends, which lost 7 bases and 5 bases, there was a span of 5 bases. In DNA form, the CDR3 reads TGTGCCAGCAAGTGGACCGGGGAGCTGTTTTTT. Amino acids: CASKWTGELFF.

A word on this clone: A much bigger clone sits one base away, suggesting this may be a read error. The J gene is TRBJ2-2, the V gene TRBV7-9; D uncertain. V was pared by 3 bases and J by 1 base, with 3 bases between. This CDR3 has 13 residues. Germline loops: CDR1 SEHNR, CDR2 FQNEAQ (reference sequence). The CDR3 bases are TGTGCCAGCAGCTTGATGAACACCGGGGAGCTGTTTTTT. Amino acids: CASSLMNTGELFF.

This chain links TRBV5-6 with TRBJ2-3; 8 nucleotides line up with TRBD2. V lost 4 bases to trimming and J lost 3 bases; unmatched junction nucleotides: 10. Germline values: CDR1 SGHDT, CDR2 YYEEEE. The CDR3 is made up of 16 amino acids. In nucleotides, the CDR3 is TGTGCCAGCAGCCGTAGCGGGGTCTCCCTTACAGATACGCAGTATTTT. Amino acids: CASSRSGVSLTDTQYF.

The rearrangement uses TRBV19 and TRBJ1-4, with 8 positions matching TRBD1. The CDR3 totals 15 residues. Germline CDR1 LNHDA, CDR2 SQIVND (reference sequence). With V trimmed by 4 bases and J by 5 bases, 6 bases remained unmatched. The CDR3 DNA reads as TGTGCCAGTAGTACCCTCCGGGACAGGAATGAAAAACTGTTTTTT. Protein product: CASSTLRDRNEKLFF.

V gene TRBV19 combines with J gene TRBJ1-2; no clear D. V gave up 3 bases and J gave up 7 bases, with 12 bases separating them. The germline gives CDR1 LNHDA, CDR2 SQIVND (reference sequence). This CDR3 is 13 amino acids long. The CDR3 loop reads CASSIDHSSGYTF. The DNA of the CDR3 is TGTGCCAGTAGTATCGATCACTCCAGTGGCTACACCTTC.